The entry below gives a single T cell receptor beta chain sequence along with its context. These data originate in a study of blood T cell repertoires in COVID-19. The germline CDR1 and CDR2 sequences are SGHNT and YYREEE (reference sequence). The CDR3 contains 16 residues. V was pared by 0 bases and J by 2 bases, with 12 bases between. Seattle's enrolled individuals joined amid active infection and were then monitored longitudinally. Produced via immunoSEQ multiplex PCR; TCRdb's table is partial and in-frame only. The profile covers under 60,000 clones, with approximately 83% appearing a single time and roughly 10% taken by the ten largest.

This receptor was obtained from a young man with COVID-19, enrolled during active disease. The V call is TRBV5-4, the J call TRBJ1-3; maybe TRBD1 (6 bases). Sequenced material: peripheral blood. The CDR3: CASSLEGVAAGNTIYF. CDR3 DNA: TGTGCCAGCAGCTTGGAGGGGGTGGCAGCTGGAAACACCATATATTTT.